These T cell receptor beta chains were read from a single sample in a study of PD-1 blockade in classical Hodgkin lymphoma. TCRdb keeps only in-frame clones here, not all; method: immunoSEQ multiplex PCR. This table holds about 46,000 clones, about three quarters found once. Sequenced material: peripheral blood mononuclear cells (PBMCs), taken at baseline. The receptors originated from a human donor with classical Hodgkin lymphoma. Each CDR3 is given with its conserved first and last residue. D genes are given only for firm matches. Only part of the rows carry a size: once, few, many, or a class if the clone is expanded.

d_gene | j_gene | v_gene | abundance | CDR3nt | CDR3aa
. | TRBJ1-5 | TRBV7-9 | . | TGTGCCAGCAGCTTATCGGGTGGACAGAGAAAGCATTTT | CASSLSGGQRKHF
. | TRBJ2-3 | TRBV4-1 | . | TGCGCCAGCAGCCGCGGAGGCCTGACTAGCACAGATACGCAGTATTTT | CASSRGGLTSTDTQYF
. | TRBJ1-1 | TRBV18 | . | TGTGCCAGCTCACCCGGGGCAGGGGCGGACACTGAAGCTTTCTTT | CASSPGAGADTEAFF
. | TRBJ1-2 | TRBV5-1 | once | TGCGCCAGCAGCTTGAACAGTTTCTCCACTATGGAAGGCTACACCTTC | CASSLNSFSTMEGYTF
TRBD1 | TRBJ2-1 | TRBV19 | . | TGTGCCAGTAGTATAGAAGGGACAGGGAATGAGCAGTTCTTC | CASSIEGTGNEQFF
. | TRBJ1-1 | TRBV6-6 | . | TGTGCCAGCAGCGCCCGGGGAACCCCTGAAGCTTTCTTT | CASSARGTPEAFF
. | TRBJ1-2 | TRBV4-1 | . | TGCGCCAGCAGCCAGGAATCGACGGGTGGCTACACCTTC | CASSQESTGGYTF
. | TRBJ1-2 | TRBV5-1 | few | TGCGCCAGCAGCTTGTGGGCGGACTATGGCTACACCTTC | CASSLWADYGYTF
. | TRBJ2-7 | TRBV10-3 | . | TGTGCCATCAGCAGTAGCCCCTACGAGCAGTACTTC | CAISSSPYEQYF
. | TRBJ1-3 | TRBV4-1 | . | TGCGCCAGCAGCCACGGGACAACTGGAAACACCATATATTTT | CASSHGTTGNTIYF
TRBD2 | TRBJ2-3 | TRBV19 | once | TGTGCCAGTAGGACTAGCGGGAGTGCAGATACGCAGTATTTT | CASRTSGSADTQYF
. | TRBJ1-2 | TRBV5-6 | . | TGTGCCAGCAGCAAGGCGCTGGGGTTTGAGGACTATGGCTACACCTTC | CASSKALGFEDYGYTF
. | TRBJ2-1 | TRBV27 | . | TGTGCCAGCAGTTTAGCGGGGAAGGAGCAGTTCTTC | CASSLAGKEQFF
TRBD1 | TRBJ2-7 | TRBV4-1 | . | TGCGCCAGCAGCCCGCCCGGGACAGGGGGTTACGAGCAGTACTTC | CASSPPGTGGYEQYF
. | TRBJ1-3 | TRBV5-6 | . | TGTGCCAGCAGCGAACGGGACGGAGCCTTCTCTGGAAACACCATATATTTT | CASSERDGAFSGNTIYF
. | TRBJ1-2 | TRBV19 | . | TGTGCCAGTAGTGCGACGGTATTGGATGCCTATGGCTACACCTTC | CASSATVLDAYGYTF
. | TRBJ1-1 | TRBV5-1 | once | TGCGCCAGCAAGGAAAATATTTGGGCAGGGAACACTGAAGCTTTCTTT | CASKENIWAGNTEAFF
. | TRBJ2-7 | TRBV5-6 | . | TGTGCCAGCAGCCCCGGAGGCGGGCACGAGCAGTACTTC | CASSPGGGHEQYF
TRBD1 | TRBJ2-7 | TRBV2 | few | TGTGCCAGTCGCTTGTTGGGGACAGGGGGCGGCACCAGCTCCTACGAGCAGTACTTC | CASRLLGTGGGTSSYEQYF
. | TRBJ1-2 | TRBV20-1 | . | TGCAGTGCTAGGGGCTTGCGGGGCTACACCTTC | CSARGLRGYTF
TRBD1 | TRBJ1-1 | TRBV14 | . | TGTGCCAGCAGCCCTTATCCACATACAGGGGTTGTAGAGACTGAAGCTTTCTTT | CASSPYPHTGVVETEAFF
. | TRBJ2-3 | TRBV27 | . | TGTGCCAGCAGTCCGACTGGACCGCTAAGCACAGATACGCAGTATTTT | CASSPTGPLSTDTQYF
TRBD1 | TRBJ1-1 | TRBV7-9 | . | TGTGTCTATAACGGACAGGGAGGCACTGAAGCTTTCTTT | CVYNGQGGTEAFF
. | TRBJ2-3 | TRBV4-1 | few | TGCGCCAGCAGCCAAGATGGTAGCAGGGGGGGCACAGATACGCAGTATTTT | CASSQDGSRGGTDTQYF
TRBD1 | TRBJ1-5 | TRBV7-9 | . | TGTGCCAGCAGCCATGGACAGGGGGCGTCCGACAATCAGCCCCAGCATTTT | CASSHGQGASDNQPQHF
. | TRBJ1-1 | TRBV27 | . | TGTGCCAGCAGTTTATCCCGTAACACTGAAGCTTTCTTT | CASSLSRNTEAFF
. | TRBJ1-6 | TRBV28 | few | TGTGCCAGCAGTATCATAGGGTCACCCCTCCACTTT | CASSIIGSPLHF
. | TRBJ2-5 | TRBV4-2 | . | TGTGCCAGCAGCCAAGCCGGGAGCCAAGAGACCCAGTACTTC | CASSQAGSQETQYF
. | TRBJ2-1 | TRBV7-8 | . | TGTGCCAGCAGCTTAGCGGAGAACTACAATGAGCAGTTCTTC | CASSLAENYNEQFF
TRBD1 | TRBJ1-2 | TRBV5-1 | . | TGCGCCAGCAGCTCGGGACAGGAGTACTATGGCTACACCTTC | CASSSGQEYYGYTF
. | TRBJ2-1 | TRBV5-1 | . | TGCGCCAGCAGCTCCGACAGGCCCCGGGGTGAGCAGTTCTTC | CASSSDRPRGEQFF
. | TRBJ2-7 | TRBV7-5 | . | TGTGTCAGAAGCTCAGACCGGGGTGGGACCTACGAGCAGTACTTC | CVRSSDRGGTYEQYF
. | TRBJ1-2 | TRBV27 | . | TGTGCCAGCAGTTTATCTCTCGGGAACTATGGCTACACCTTC | CASSLSLGNYGYTF
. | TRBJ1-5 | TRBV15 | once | TGTGCCACCAGCAGGGGAGGCAGGGCGGCAGGCGGGCTTCAGCCCCAGCATTTT | CATSRGGRAAGGLQPQHF
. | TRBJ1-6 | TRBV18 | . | TGTGCCAGCTCACCCCTTCCTGGGGAGTCACCCCTCCACTTT | CASSPLPGESPLHF
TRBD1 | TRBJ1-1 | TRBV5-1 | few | TGCGCCAGCAGCCTACAGGGGATGGGGAACACTGAAGCTTTCTTT | CASSLQGMGNTEAFF
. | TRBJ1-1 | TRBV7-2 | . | TGTGCCAGCAGCTTAGCCAAGGCCACTGAAGCTTTCTTT | CASSLAKATEAFF
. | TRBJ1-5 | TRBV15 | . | TGTGCCACCAGCAGAGTCAGGGATCAGCCCCAGCATTTT | CATSRVRDQPQHF
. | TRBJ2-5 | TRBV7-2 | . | TGTGCCAGCAGCTTCGGCAGCCAAGAGACCCAGTACTTC | CASSFGSQETQYF
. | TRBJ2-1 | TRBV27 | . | TGTGCCAGCAGTTTTAGACAGGACCCTAGCAGGCACCTACACAATGAGCAGTTCTTC | CASSFRQDPSRHLHNEQFF